This T cell receptor beta chain was identified in a study of human T cells and chemical hapten exposure (dated by TCRdb to about 2021). Context from the whole study: For sensitization, 2% DPC in acetone was applied to a 2 cm by 2 cm area of upper inner arm skin. Weekly therapeutic DPC doses were additionally applied to the scalp of patients throughout the roughly 23-week study period. Patch tests used Finn chambers with 0.01% DPC on the upper back, scored after 6 days by International Contact Dermatitis Research Group standards. The patient cohort, mostly female, included alopecia areata with under or over 50% scalp involvement, alopecia totalis and alopecia universalis. The libraries were sequenced as a pool, and the TCR yield per sample differed mostly because of small variations in library volumes within the pool. This study followed changes in the peripheral blood TCR repertoire in vivo during primary and secondary sensitization of alopecia patients to the hapten diphenylcyclopropenone (DPC). Blood was sampled from patients pre-sensitization (week 0) and at 2, 6 and about 24 weeks after DPC sensitization. Twenty-nine alopecia patients gave blood for TCR sequencing at one to four time points (pre-sensitization, 2, 6 and 24 weeks). General study outcomes and caveats: A positive correlation was found between the number of PT1 expanded TCRs and patch test score, with significance reached at thresholds 8, 16 and 32 but not 4. DPC sensitization did not change how many TCRs were above 1 in 1000 frequency, and no evidence was found of alterations in global repertoire structure. Repeated subsampling changed both the strength of the expansion versus patch-test correlation and the threshold at which the correlation became significant. All patients had alopecia, a presumed autoimmune disease, so their immune response might differ from that of healthy individuals. Expanded TCRs formed significantly more large CDR3 similarity clusters than pre-sensitization or healthy control sets, consistent with antigen-driven responses.

Taken with the paper, the label for time point translates to: pre-sensitization, week 0. Per the publication, the treatment or condition label means: therapeutic diphenylcyclopropenone sensitization with weekly scalp DPC. Blood at each patch-test visit was drawn before the patch test was applied. Patients were considered eligible if aged 18 to 70, diagnosed with alopecia and deemed suitable for DPC therapy, and patients were excluded if pregnant. Total RNA was extracted from unfractionated whole blood that had been collected in Tempus Blood RNA tubes. There are a few counts of this clonotype. The antigen it recognizes is unknown. The record has no base qualities; no much larger clone is one base away. The library came from RACE. Sequenced using a NextSeq 500. During library preparation, unique molecular identifiers were attached to individual cDNA molecules so that TCRs could be counted quantitatively and reproducibly. Each blood RNA sample was used to sequence both TCR alpha and TCR beta chains. As for the authors' bioinformatics: Samples had a median of 95,638 TCRs, with a range from roughly 20,000 to 690,600. The Decombinator software suite was used to annotate the V, J and CDR3 of the TCR reads. For the PS versus PT1 abundance plots, all samples were subsampled to the same number of TCRs (28,000). TCRs were defined as expanded if absent before sensitization and observed at least eight times at the 2-week time point. Through fastp at Q25 and MiXCR, TCRdb rebuilt clones from the public reads, retaining in-frame beta chains. All rows with the same CDR3 protein become a single entry with the most common DNA and genes. Here the V and J calls rest on TCRdb's processing, not on the authors' analysis. The sample table contains about 350,000 distinct CDR3 sequences; only one count was recorded for about 5.4% of them. In total, the top ten clones hold around 8.8% of the sample.

V and J are trimmed by 4 bases and 11 bases, and the gene matches miss 10 bases of the junction. As encoded in the germline V gene (reference sequence), CDR1 is SEHNR while CDR2 is FQNEAQ. Measured from the cysteine to the phenylalanine, the CDR3 is 14 residues long. Left in the record is the CDR3 DNA by itself, 42 bases read in frame from the first base. The source material was whole blood, sampled in connection with sensitization to the hapten diphenylcyclopropenone (DPC). This receptor was identified in a woman between 18 and 29 years old with alopecia areata. Some clones in this sample may be carry-over from other donors' samples. The receptor chain draws on TRBV7-9 and TRBJ1-1, and TRBD1 matches 10 of the central bases. The sequence in DNA is TGTGCCAGCAGCTCCGGACAGGGGGGGTCGCGTGCTTTCTTT. Its translation reads: CASSSGQGGSRAFF.